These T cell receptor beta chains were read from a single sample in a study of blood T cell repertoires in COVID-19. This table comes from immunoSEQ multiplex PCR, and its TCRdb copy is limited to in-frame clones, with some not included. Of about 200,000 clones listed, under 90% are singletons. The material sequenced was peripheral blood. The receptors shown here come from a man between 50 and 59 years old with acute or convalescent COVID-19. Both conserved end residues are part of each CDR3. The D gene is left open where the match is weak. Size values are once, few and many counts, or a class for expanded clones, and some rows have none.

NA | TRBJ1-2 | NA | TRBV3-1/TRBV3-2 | CASSQVAAGGYTF | TGTGCCAGCAGCCAAGTGGCGGCGGGGGGCTACACCTTC
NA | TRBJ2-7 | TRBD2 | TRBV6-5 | CASSRDYSYEQYF | TGTGCCAGCTCTCGGGACTACTCCTACGAGCAGTACTTC
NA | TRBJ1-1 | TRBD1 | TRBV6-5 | CASLNRGRTEAFF | TGTGCCAGCCTCAACAGGGGGCGGACTGAAGCTTTCTTT
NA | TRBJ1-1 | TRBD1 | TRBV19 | CASSAALGGGADTEAFF | TGTGCCAGTAGTGCAGCACTAGGGGGCGGGGCGGACACTGAAGCTTTCTTT
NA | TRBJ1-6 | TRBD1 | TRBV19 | CASSRRGQTNSPLHF | TGTGCCAGTAGTAGAAGGGGACAGACCAATTCACCCCTCCACTTT
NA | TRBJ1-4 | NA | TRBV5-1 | CASSRGGFREKLFF | TGCGCCAGCAGTCGGGGAGGGTTCCGCGAAAAACTGTTTTTT
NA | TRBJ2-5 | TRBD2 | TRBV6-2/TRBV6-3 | CASSYGGTSGGTQETQYF | TGTGCCAGCAGTTACGGCGGGACTAGCGGGGGTACTCAAGAGACCCAGTACTTC
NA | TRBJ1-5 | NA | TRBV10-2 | CASSEMGSGSNQPQHF | TGCGCCAGCAGTGAAATGGGCAGTGGGAGCAATCAGCCCCAGCATTTT
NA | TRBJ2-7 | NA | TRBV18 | CASSNTGNSYEQYF | TGTGCCAGCTCAAATACAGGGAACTCCTACGAGCAGTACTTC
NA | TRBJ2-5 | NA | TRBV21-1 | CASSKAPSGGRETQYF | TGTGCCAGCAGCAAAGCCCCTAGCGGGGGGAGAGAGACCCAGTACTTC
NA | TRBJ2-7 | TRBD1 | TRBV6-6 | CASSSGGSQPYEQYF | TGTGCCAGCAGTTCAGGGGGAAGTCAACCCTACGAGCAGTACTTC
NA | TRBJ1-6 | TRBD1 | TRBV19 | CASSSGTGPRNSPLHF | TGTGCCAGTAGTTCTGGGACAGGGCCTCGGAATTCACCCCTCCACTTT
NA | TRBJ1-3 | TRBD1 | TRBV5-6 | CASSVTGTGTGNTIYF | TGTGCCAGCAGCGTAACCGGGACAGGAACTGGAAACACCATATATTTT
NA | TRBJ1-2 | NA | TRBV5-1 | CASSLVSGQHYGYTF | TGCGCCAGCAGCTTGGTTTCGGGACAACACTATGGCTACACCTTC
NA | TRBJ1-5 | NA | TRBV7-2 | CASSPGSSSNQPQHF | TGTGCCAGCAGCCCCGGTTCATCTAGCAATCAGCCCCAGCATTTT
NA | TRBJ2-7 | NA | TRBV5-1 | CASSSPPGLVGNEQYF | TGCGCCAGCAGCTCTCCCCCGGGACTGGTGGGGAACGAGCAGTACTTC
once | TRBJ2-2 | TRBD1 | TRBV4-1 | CASSARGGTGRTGELFF | TGCGCCAGCAGCGCCCGGGGCGGGACAGGGCGTACCGGGGAGCTGTTTTTT
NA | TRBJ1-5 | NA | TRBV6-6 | CASRQSNQPQHF | TGTGCCAGCAGACAGAGCAATCAGCCCCAGCATTTT
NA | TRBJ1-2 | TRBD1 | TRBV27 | CASSFGQGNYGYTF | TGTGCCAGCAGTTTTGGACAGGGTAACTATGGCTACACCTTC
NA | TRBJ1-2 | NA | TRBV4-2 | CASSQEFTRSNYGYTF | TGTGCCAGCAGCCAAGAATTCACCAGATCTAACTATGGCTACACCTTC
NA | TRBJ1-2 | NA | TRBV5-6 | CASSLGRGGPSYGYTF | TGTGCCAGCAGCTTGGGCAGGGGTGGCCCCAGCTATGGCTACACCTTC
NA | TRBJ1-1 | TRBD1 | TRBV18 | CASSLTGVTEAFF | TGTGCCAGCTCACTTACAGGGGTCACTGAAGCTTTCTTT
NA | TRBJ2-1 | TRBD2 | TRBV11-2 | CASSHTSGGGNEQFF | TGTGCCAGCAGCCACACTAGCGGGGGCGGCAATGAGCAGTTCTTC
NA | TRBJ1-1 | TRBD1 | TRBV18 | CASRATGGRGEAFF | TGTGCCAGCCGAGCCACAGGGGGGAGAGGTGAAGCTTTCTTT
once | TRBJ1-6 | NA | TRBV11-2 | CASSRQASGNSPLHF | TGTGCCAGCAGCCGACAGGCCTCAGGGAATTCACCCCTCCACTTT
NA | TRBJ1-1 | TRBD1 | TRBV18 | CASSPLETGYSNTEAFF | TGTGCCAGCTCACCACTCGAGACAGGGTATTCGAACACTGAAGCTTTCTTT
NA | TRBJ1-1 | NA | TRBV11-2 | CASSLAGVIGTEAFF | TGTGCCAGCAGCTTAGCCGGAGTAATCGGGACTGAAGCTTTCTTT
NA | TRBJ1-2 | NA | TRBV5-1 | CASSLLGAGIDGYTF | TGCGCCAGCAGCCTCTTGGGGGCAGGGATTGATGGCTACACCTTC
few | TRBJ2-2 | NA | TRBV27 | CASSLRSGELFF | TGTGCCAGCAGTTTGCGAAGCGGGGAGCTGTTTTTT
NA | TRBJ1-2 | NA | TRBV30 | CAWSVGAGDGYGYTF | TGTGCCTGGAGTGTGGGGGCAGGGGATGGCTATGGCTACACCTTC
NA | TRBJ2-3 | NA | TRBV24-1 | CATKGQNTDTQYF | TGTGCCACCAAAGGACAGAACACAGATACGCAGTATTTT
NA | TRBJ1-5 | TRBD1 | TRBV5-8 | CASSLGQGMGNQPQHF | TGTGCCAGCAGCTTGGGACAGGGTATGGGCAATCAGCCCCAGCATTTT
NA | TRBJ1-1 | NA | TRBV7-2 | CASSFRRGPQLEAFF | TGTGCCAGCAGCTTCCGGAGAGGGCCACAACTTGAAGCTTTCTTT
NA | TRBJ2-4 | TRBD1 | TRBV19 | CASSTPGGADRRAKNIQYF | TGTGCCAGTAGTACCCCAGGGGGCGCGGATCGGAGGGCCAAAAACATTCAGTACTTC
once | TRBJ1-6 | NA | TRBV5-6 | CASSTGSGGDSPLHF | TGTGCCAGCAGCACGGGGTCGGGCGGGGATTCACCCCTCCACTTT
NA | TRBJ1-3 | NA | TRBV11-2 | CASSLRGSVLKANTIYF | TGTGCCAGCAGTCTCAGGGGCTCGGTGCTCAAGGCGAACACCATATATTTT
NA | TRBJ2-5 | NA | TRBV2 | CASSEGGRRQETQYF | TGTGCCAGCAGTGAGGGAGGAAGGCGCCAAGAGACCCAGTACTTC
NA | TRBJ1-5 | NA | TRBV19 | CASRRQNSNQPQHF | TGTGCCAGTAGGAGACAAAATAGCAATCAGCCCCAGCATTTT
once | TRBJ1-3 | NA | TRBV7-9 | CASSFSGSGNTIYF | TGTGCCAGCAGCTTTTCGGGCTCTGGAAACACCATATATTTT
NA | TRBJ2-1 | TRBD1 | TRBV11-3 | CASSKEGGQGRNEQFF | TGTGCCAGCAGCAAAGAGGGTGGACAGGGCAGGAATGAGCAGTTCTTC
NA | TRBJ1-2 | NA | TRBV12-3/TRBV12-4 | CASSMRYYGYTF | TGTGCCAGCAGTATGCGATATTATGGCTACACCTTC
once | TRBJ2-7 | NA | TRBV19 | CASSTTGSYEQYF | TGTGCCAGTAGTACCACAGGGTCCTACGAGCAGTACTTC
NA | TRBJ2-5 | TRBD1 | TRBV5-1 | CASRDRGETQYF | TGCGCCAGCAGGGACAGGGGGGAGACCCAGTACTTC
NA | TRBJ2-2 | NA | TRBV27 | CASSLFGGVTGELFF | TGTGCCAGCAGTTTGTTCGGCGGGGTGACCGGGGAGCTGTTTTTT
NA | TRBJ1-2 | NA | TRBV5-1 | CASSLGGTNYGYTF | TGCGCCAGCAGCTTGGGGGGCACTAACTATGGCTACACCTTC
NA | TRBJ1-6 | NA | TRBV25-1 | CASSSAMTGGSPLHF | TGTGCCAGCAGTTCGGCCATGACCGGGGGTTCACCCCTCCACTTT
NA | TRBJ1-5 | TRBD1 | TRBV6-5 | CASRRDRGDQPQHF | TGTGCCAGCAGACGGGACAGGGGAGATCAGCCCCAGCATTTT
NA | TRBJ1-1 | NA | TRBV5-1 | CASSGEENTEAFF | TGCGCCAGCAGCGGCGAGGAGAACACTGAAGCTTTCTTT
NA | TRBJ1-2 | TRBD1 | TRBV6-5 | CASTLPGTANYGYTF | TGTGCCAGCACCTTACCCGGGACAGCTAACTATGGCTACACCTTC
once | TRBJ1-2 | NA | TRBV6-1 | CASSEAFDARAPIGGYTF | TGTGCCAGCAGTGAAGCTTTTGACGCCAGGGCCCCAATCGGGGGCTACACCTTC
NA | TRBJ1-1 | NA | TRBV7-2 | CASSLVAGNTEAFF | TGTGCCAGCAGCTTAGTTGCAGGGAACACTGAAGCTTTCTTT
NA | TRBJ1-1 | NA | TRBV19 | CASSMWGRLGTEAFF | TGTGCCAGTAGTATGTGGGGGCGGTTAGGAACTGAAGCTTTCTTT
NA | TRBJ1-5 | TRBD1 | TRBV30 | CAWGQGSNQPQHF | TGTGCCTGGGGACAGGGGAGCAATCAGCCCCAGCATTTT
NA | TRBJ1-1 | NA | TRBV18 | CASSASTGAEAFF | TGTGCCAGCTCGGCTTCGACGGGGGCTGAAGCTTTCTTT
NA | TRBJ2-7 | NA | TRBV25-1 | CASKRGYEQYF | TGTGCCAGCAAAAGGGGCTACGAGCAGTACTTC
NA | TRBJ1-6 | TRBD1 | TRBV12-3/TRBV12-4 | CATSRGNNSPLHF | TGTGCCACAAGCAGGGGGAATAATTCACCCCTCCACTTT
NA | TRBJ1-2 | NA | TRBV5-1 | CASSLGENYGYTF | TGCGCCAGCAGCCTAGGGGAAAACTATGGCTACACCTTC
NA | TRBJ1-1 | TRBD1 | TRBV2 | CASTIQGGNSEAFF | TGTGCCAGCACAATTCAGGGGGGCAACAGTGAAGCTTTCTTT